Sequencing of this T cell receptor (beta chain) was carried out in a study of CD8 T cells in Susac syndrome. This CDR3 is built from 15 residues. Trimming shortened V by 0 bases and J by 2 bases, and 10 bases separated the two germline ends. From germline, CDR1 is SGHRS and CDR2 YFSETQ. TCR beta sequencing was performed on blood CD8+ and CD4+ T cells. TEMRA cells were FACS-enriched, with CD8+ and CD4+ T cells isolated negatively. Reverse transcription used roughly 0.5 to 1 ug RNA and random hexamers. An immunoSEQ multiplex PCR generated amplified TCR beta CDR3 products spanning 54 Vbeta and 13 Jbeta. Each CDR3 protein gets one entry after TCRdb re-called the immunoSEQ multiplex PCR reads with MiXCR. The table includes 180,000 or so distinct CDR3 sequences, 90% to 95% detected once.

The V call is TRBV5-1, the J call TRBJ2-3, with D possibly being TRBD2 (6 bases). The sample taken for sequencing was CD4+ T cells from PBMCs. This sequence was found in a human donor with multiple sclerosis. For the CDR3, the DNA is TGCGCCAGCAGCTTGGATGGCGGGAACACAGATACGCAGTATTTT. Translation: CASSLDGGNTDTQYF.